This T cell receptor beta chain was sequenced during a study of cytomegalovirus exposure and HLA in healthy donors. The wider study: The roughly 100 million unique TCR beta sequences, from some 170 million T cells, were found by an earlier analysis.

Concerning this clone: Its antigen is undetermined.

The PCR was carried out with 60 Vbeta primers and 13 Jbeta primers. Sequenced by immunoSEQ multiplex PCR; TCRdb stores in-frame clones only, minus some. The sample lists nearly 110,000 clones, 65% to 80% occurring once. The CDR3 runs 15 residues. CDR1 MNHEY and CDR2 SMNVEV come from the germline V gene (reference sequence). After removal of 5 bases from V and 4 bases from J, the junction contained 10 bases not matched to a gene. Findings of the study overall: Some V segments could not be told apart, so they were left out, TRBV6-2 and TRBV6-3 among them.

Despite likely unrecorded immune exposures, the donors were nominally healthy at the time of sampling. The specimen was PBMCs. This chain joins TRBV27 and TRBJ2-5; 7 bases fit TRBD1. The sequence was collected from a woman between 50 and 59 years old in good health and CMV-seropositive. The CDR3 loop is CASSPGTDRGETQYF. DNA of the CDR3: TGTGCCAGCAGTCCCGGGACAGATCGAGGAGAGACCCAGTACTTC.